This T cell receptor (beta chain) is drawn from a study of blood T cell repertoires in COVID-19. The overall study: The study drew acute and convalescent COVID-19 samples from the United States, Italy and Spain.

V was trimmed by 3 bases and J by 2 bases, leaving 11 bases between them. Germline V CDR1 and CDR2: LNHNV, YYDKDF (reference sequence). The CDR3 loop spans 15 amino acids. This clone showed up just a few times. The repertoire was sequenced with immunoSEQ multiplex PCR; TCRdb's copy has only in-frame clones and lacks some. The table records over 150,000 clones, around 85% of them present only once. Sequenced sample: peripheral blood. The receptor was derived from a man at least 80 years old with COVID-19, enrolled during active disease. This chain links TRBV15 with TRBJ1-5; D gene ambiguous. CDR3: CATSRAPEGNQPQHF. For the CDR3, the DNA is TGTGCCACCAGCAGGGCCCCCGAAGGCAATCAGCCCCAGCATTTT. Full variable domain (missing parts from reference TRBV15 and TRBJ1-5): DAMVIQNPRYQVTQFGKPVTLSCSQTLNHNVMYWYQQKSSQAPKLLFHYYDKDFNNEADTPDNFQSRRPNTSFCFLDIRSPGLGDTAMYLCATSRAPEGNQPQHFGDGTRLSIL.